This TCR beta chain is drawn from a study of cytomegalovirus exposure and HLA in healthy donors. On the study more broadly: Among approximately 390 genotyped donors, more than 65% fell in the Caucasian-associated ancestry cluster.

In germline, CDR1 is SNHLY, CDR2 FYNNEI. The CDR3 contains 14 residues. Notes on this clone: Its cognate antigen is unknown.

The PCR had 60 Vbeta and 13 Jbeta primers. TCRdb keeps only in-frame clones here, not all; method: immunoSEQ multiplex PCR. This sample contains 35,000 to 50,000 clones. Whole-study results and caveats: The authors later linked a missense DCLRE1C variant to TCR beta V- and J-gene trimming.

The source is a woman aged 25-40 years in good health and CMV-seropositive. The chain links TRBV2 to TRBJ2-5; D possibly corresponds to TRBD2 (6 bases). The last part of the DNA fits TRBJ2-7 better; the J call may be wrong. The sample consisted of PBMCs. The DNA for the CDR3 is TGTGCCAGCAGCGCCGGGACTTATTCCTACGAGCAGTACTTC. Translation gives CASSAGTYSYEQYF.